This T cell receptor beta chain stems from a study of shared clonotypes between healthy human individuals. With regard to this clone: Its specificity is not known.

Naive CD8 populations comprised CD45RO-negative cells positively selected for CCR7, excluding terminally differentiated effector memory CD45RA+ cells. TCRdb's copy holds only in-frame clones and misses some; the assay was immunoSEQ multiplex PCR. The sample includes about 2 million clones, approximately 95% of them seen just once. This CDR3 is built from 16 residues. The junction had 6 bases not matched to a gene; V was cut back by 5 bases and J by 2 bases. Looked up from germline, CDR1 is SGHTA and CDR2 is FQGNSA. Study-wide results and caveats: Richness estimates generally favored naive over memory subsets.

This receptor was identified in a man aged 18 to 29 in good health. Material: naive CD8+ T cells sorted from blood. This chain uses TRBV7-2 with TRBJ2-2; 9 bases line up with TRBD1. CDR3 nucleotide sequence: TGTGCCAGCAGCGGGGGACAGGGCGTCAACACCGGGGAGCTGTTTTTT. It codes for CASSGGQGVNTGELFF.